The 5 T cell receptor beta chains listed next were all sequenced from one sample in a study of early T cells in non-severe SARS-CoV-2 infection. TCRdb processed the 5' RACE reads anew with MiXCR; each CDR3 protein has one entry. The profile shows 45,000 to 55,000 distinct CDR3 sequences, over 7.5% of them singletons. Sequencing was performed on whole blood. The source of these receptors is an adult who was a healthcare worker with PCR-confirmed SARS-CoV-2 infection or an uninfected control (not recorded which).

This clonotype was seen many times. The chain combines TRBV7-2 with TRBJ2-1; TRBD2 matches 7 bases. Germline V gene data show CDR1 as SGHTA and CDR2 as FQGNSA. The V and J ends lost 8 bases and 7 bases, in that order; junction bases with no gene match: 11. There are 14 residues in the CDR3. CDR3 protein: CASGRDYIRNEQFF. In DNA, the CDR3 is TGTGCCAGCGGCCGGGACTACATTAGAAATGAGCAGTTCTTC.

This clonotype appeared many times. DNA for the CDR3: TGTGCCAGCAGAGGGTCGGGCCGAACCTACGAGCAGTACTTC. Its protein is CASRGSGRTYEQYF. This chain connects TRBV12-3 or TRBV12-4 to TRBJ2-7; D remains ambiguous. The CDR3 is 14 residues long. V was clipped by 6 bases and J by 2 bases, with 14 bases between them.

This clonotype was observed many times. The chain links TRBV6-1 to TRBJ2-7, with D uncertain. This CDR3 has 12 amino acids. The germline V gene has CDR1 MNHNS and CDR2 SASEGT. Trimming removed 3 bases at V and 11 bases at J, with 14 bases between. In DNA form, the CDR3 reads TGTGCCAGCAGTGAGTTTGGGTCCGCGGAGTACTTC. Its protein is CASSEFGSAEYF.

The rearrangement joins TRBV20-1 to TRBJ1-5, with D unclear. CDR3 length equals 13 residues. Germline V gives CDR1 DFQATT, CDR2 SNEGSKA (reference sequence). V was shortened by 3 bases and J by 6 bases, with 12 bases between the two germline ends. This CDR3 is CSARRQAGQPQHF. The CDR3, as DNA: TGCAGTGCTAGGCGGCAGGCCGGTCAGCCCCAGCATTTT.

In this sample, this clonotype turned up many times. This rearrangement joins TRBV12-3 or TRBV12-4 to TRBJ2-7; D is unresolved. The CDR3 is 15 residues long. The V and J ends lost 5 bases and 4 bases respectively, with 18 bases between them. The CDR3: CASSTLGRSRYEQYF. CDR3 coding DNA: TGTGCCAGCAGTACCCTAGGACGGTCTAGATACGAGCAGTACTTC.